The 2 T cell receptor beta chains presented below share a single source sample, sequenced in a study of glioma-infiltrating T cells after dendritic cell vaccination. The time point here: after dendritic cell vaccination, including at tumor progression/relapse. Repertoires were generated with immunoSEQ multiplex PCR, while TCRdb's copy carries only in-frame clones and drops some. The data hold approximately 50,000 clones, with over 65% observed a single time. Sequencing was performed on blood, taken after dendritic cell vaccination. The receptors were gathered from a human donor with glioblastoma.

This clone was seen just once. The chain employs TRBV4-1 and TRBJ2-2; a weak D match, TRBD1 (5 bases). Germline V gene sequence: CDR1 MGHRA, CDR2 YSYEKL. The V gene lost 4 bases and the J gene lost 4 bases, with 13 bases spanning the gap. This CDR3 region has 15 residues. CDR3 amino acids: CASSPHQGITGELFF. The DNA of the CDR3 is TGCGCCAGCAGCCCTCACCAGGGCATCACCGGGGAGCTGTTTTTT.

The chain combines TRBV7-2 with TRBJ2-7; 11 nucleotides align to TRBD1. The CDR3 is made up of 14 amino acids. J lost 3 bases, V lost 5 bases, and 3 bases had no gene match. CDR1 is SGHTA, CDR2 FQGNSA, per germline. CDR3 sequence: CASSEGTGGYEQYF. CDR3 sequence (DNA): TGTGCCAGCAGCGAAGGGACAGGGGGCTACGAGCAGTACTTC.